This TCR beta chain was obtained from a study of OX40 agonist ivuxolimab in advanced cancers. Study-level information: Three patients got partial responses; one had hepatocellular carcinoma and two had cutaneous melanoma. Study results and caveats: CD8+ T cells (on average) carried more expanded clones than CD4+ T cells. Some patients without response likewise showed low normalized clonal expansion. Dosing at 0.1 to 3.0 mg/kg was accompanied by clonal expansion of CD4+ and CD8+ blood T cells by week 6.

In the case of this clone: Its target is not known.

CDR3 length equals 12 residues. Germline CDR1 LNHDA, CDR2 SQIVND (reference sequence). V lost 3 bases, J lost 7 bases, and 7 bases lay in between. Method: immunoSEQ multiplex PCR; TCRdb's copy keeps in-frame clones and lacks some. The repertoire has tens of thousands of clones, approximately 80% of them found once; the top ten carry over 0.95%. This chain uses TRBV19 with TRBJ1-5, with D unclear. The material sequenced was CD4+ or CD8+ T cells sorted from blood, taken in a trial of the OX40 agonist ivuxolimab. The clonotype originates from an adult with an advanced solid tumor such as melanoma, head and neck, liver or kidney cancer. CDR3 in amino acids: CASSILWQPQHF. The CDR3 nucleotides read TGTGCCAGTAGTATTTTGTGGCAGCCCCAGCATTTT.